This entry is about one TCR beta chain. Germline CDR1 SNHLY, CDR2 FYNNEI. Trimming shortened V by 6 bases and J by 6 bases, and 17 bases separated the two germline ends. This CDR3 spans 14 amino acids. The data derive from a study of CD8 T cells in Susac syndrome. Random hexamers were used to reverse transcribe roughly 0.45 to 1 ug of RNA. TCRdb reprocessed the immunoSEQ multiplex PCR reads via MiXCR and lists one record per CDR3 protein. Of about 170,000 distinct CDR3 sequences in the sample, approximately 93% were seen once. Treatment-naive patients with stable or active relapsing-remitting disease served as multiple sclerosis controls.

The receptor's source is a human donor with multiple sclerosis. This sequence joins TRBV2 and TRBJ1-2; the D gene is possibly TRBD1 (6 bases). The specimen sequenced was CD4+ T cells from PBMCs. CDR3 protein: CASRLLRGRNGYTF. CDR3 coding DNA: TGTGCCAGCAGGTTGCTCAGGGGTAGAAATGGCTACACCTTC.